This T cell receptor beta chain was documented in a study of blood T cell repertoires in COVID-19 (TCRdb year 2020). About the full investigation: Samples covering the acute and convalescent phases of COVID-19 were provided by collaborators in the United States, Italy and Spain. The prospective study material was composed of cDNA or gDNA derived from T cells, B-cell-depleted T cells, or PBMCs. The dataset comprised deeply sampled blood TCRbeta repertoires from subjects exposed to, actively infected with, or recovered from COVID-19. The repertoires were released in a freely available public database intended as a resource for research on the immune response to SARS-CoV-2. The samples were drawn from the first 160 participants of the ongoing ImmuneRACE study and from 1,254 subjects provided by 6 global collaborators. Nearly every sample came with metadata listing a de-identified subject ID, COVID-19 status, age in years and sex. HLA class I and class II types, where available, came from metadata supplied by the sample provider rather than from assay-based typing.

Participants in the prospective study were aged roughly 18 to 100 years, lived in about two dozen United States geographic areas, and enrolled through a virtual design. In the prospective study, participants were assigned to cohorts based on the clinical history participants reported in a screening survey and a study questionnaire. A participant counted as exposed if, within 2 weeks of entering the study, that participant had been in contact with someone who had a PCR-confirmed or clinician-diagnosed COVID-19 case. Mobile phlebotomists in the prospective study collected whole blood, serum and a nasopharyngeal or oropharyngeal swab from every participant. Prospective study participants could optionally give additional blood draws and questionnaires over a roughly two-month period. Before DNA extraction, prospective study blood samples were shipped either frozen or at room temperature. Measured from the cysteine to the phenylalanine, the CDR3 is 12 residues long. Just CDR3 DNA is preserved here, 36 bases in frame from base 1. The germline ends are 9 bases apart after V is trimmed by 3 bases and J by 8 bases. CDR1 and CDR2 are drawn from the germline V gene: KGHDR, SFDVKD.

Concerning this clone: The specificity of this receptor is unknown. No much larger clone exists at a distance of one base, and base qualities are not known.

The research as a whole found: Clinical and demographic metadata were provided uncurated, with the amount varying by source and participant.

TCRbeta CDR3 regions were amplified from genomic DNA using the immunoSEQ Assay, a bias-controlled multiplex PCR. As for the authors' bioinformatics: Nucleated cell counts per sample were estimated from amplification of reference gene primers within the assay. To quantify the absolute abundance of each unique TCRbeta CDR3 rearrangement, sequence reads were collapsed and filtered. Productive Simpson clonality was computed per sample as the square root of Simpson's diversity index over productive rearrangements. TCRdb's version of the immuneACCESS table is confined to in-frame rearrangements and falls short of the full clone set. An unresolved V gene accounts for under half of the shortfall where checked; the remainder is of unknown origin. For V, J and clone size, that table is used; D and trimming come from the DNA. The sample data list around 400,000 clones, and approximately 90% of these were observed just once. The ten largest account for about 0.78% of the sample.

This TCR came from a woman aged 40 to 55 who had been exposed to COVID-19. Recombination linked TRBV24-1 to TRBJ1-2; TRBD1 could be the D gene, as 6 bases match. The source material was PBMCs or T cells enriched from blood (not recorded which). The CDR3 reads CATSDTGSGYTF. DNA sequence: TGTGCCACCAGTGATACAGGGAGCGGCTACACCTTC.